These 4 T cell receptor beta chains came from one sample sequenced in a study of T-cell memory formation after mild COVID-19. TCRdb itself ran the 5' RACE reads through MiXCR, one entry per CDR3 protein. This sample has about 100,000 distinct CDR3 sequences, with around an eighth found just once. Sample: PBMCs or a T cell subset sorted from them (not recorded which). The source of these receptors is a young man who had mild COVID-19 (a few samples of this study predate the infection). Cell type and time point are not known.

The table lists this clonotype with a few counts. The gene calls are TRBV27 and TRBJ1-2, with TRBD1 matching 8 bases. V dropped 3 bases and J dropped 4; count of bases not matched to a gene: 7. The CDR3 is 15 amino acids. Germline V lookup: CDR1 MNHEY, CDR2 SMNVEV (reference sequence). DNA of the CDR3: TGTGCCAGCAGTTTTTTGACAGGGGCGGCCTATGGCTACACCTTC. This codes for CASSFLTGAAYGYTF.

The chain carries TRBV4-1 and TRBJ2-1; D might be TRBD1 (6 bases). Trimming pared 3 bases from V and 6 bases from J, leaving 24 bases between. Germline-derived CDR1 and CDR2 are MGHRA and YSYEKL. The CDR3 sequence is 18 residues long. CDR3: CASSQGGPGQIIPNEQFF. The CDR3 coding sequence is TGCGCCAGCAGCCAGGGTGGACCGGGACAAATCATCCCCAATGAGCAGTTCTTC.

This clonotype showed up just once. The chain uses TRBV7-3 and TRBJ1-5; possibly TRBD1 for D (6 bases). Germline V gives CDR1 SGHTA, CDR2 FQGTGA. The CDR3 is 16 amino acids. The V end was cut by 5 bases, the J end by 1 base, with 15 bases between. The CDR3 reads CASSTRGRGSNQPQHF. In DNA, the CDR3 is TGTGCCAGCAGCACAAGGGGCAGGGGAAGCAATCAGCCCCAGCATTTT.

This clonotype was picked up many times. The chain is built from TRBV7-2 and TRBJ2-7, with no clear D. CDR3 size: 13 residues. V was pared by 2 bases and J by 3 bases, with 8 bases between. Germline V gene lookup returns CDR1 SGHTA and CDR2 FQGNSA. The CDR3 DNA reads TGTGCCAGCAGCTTAAGCCCCTACTACGAGCAGTACGTC. As protein: CASSLSPYYEQYV.